This record concerns one T cell receptor (beta chain) sequence. These data are taken from a study of cytomegalovirus exposure and HLA in healthy donors. PCR primers comprised 60 Vbeta and 13 Jbeta primers. TCRdb's copy holds only in-frame clones and misses some; the assay was immunoSEQ multiplex PCR. Counted here are about 240,000 clones, 82% occurring once; the ten biggest clones make up 5% to 6%. Deletions cut 5 bases from V and 0 bases from J, with 11 bases between. Germline CDR1 is MNHNS and CDR2 is SASEGT. The CDR3 covers 14 residues. Sequences were obtained from PBMCs. The chain employs TRBV6-1 and TRBJ2-7; no clear D. The receptor comes from a woman in her 40s in good health and CMV-seropositive. The CDR3 coding sequence is TGTGCCAGCAGTCAACGGGTGACCTCCTACGAGCAGTACTTC. This encodes CASSQRVTSYEQYF.